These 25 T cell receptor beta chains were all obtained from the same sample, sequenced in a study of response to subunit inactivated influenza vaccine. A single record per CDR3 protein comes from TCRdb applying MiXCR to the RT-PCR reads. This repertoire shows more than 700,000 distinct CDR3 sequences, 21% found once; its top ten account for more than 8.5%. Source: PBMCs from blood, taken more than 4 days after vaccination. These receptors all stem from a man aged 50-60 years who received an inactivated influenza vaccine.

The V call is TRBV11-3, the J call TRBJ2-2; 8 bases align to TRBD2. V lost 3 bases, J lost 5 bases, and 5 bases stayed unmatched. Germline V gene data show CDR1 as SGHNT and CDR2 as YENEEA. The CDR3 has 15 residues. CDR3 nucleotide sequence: TGTGCCAGCAGCTTCAGCACGGGGGGGACCGGGGAGCTGTTTTTT. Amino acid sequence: CASSFSTGGTGELFF.

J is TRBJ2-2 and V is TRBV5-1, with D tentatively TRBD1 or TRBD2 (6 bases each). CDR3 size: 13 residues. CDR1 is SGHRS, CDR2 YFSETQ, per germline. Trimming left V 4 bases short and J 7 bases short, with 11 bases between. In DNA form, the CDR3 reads TGCGCCAGCAGCGGCGGAGGGGGCGGGGAGCTGTTTTTT. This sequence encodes CASSGGGGGELFF.

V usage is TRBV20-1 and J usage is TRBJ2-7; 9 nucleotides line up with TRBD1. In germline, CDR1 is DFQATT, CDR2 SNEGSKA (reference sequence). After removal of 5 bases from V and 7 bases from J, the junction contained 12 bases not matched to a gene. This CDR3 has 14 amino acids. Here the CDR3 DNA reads TGCAGTGCTTCCCCCGGGACAGGGAGTAGGGAGCAGTACTTC. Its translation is CSASPGTGSREQYF.

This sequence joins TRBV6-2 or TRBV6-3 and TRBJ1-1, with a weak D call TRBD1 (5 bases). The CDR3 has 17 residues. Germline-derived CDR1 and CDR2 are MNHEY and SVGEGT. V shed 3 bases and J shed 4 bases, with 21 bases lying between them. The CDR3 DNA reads TGTGCCAGCAGTTATTATAGAGACAGCGGGGCGATCACTGAAGCTTTCTTT. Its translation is CASSYYRDSGAITEAFF.

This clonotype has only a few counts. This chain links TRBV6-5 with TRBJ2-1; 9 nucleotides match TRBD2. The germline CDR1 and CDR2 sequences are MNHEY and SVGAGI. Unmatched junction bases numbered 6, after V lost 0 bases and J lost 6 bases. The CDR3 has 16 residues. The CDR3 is CASSYSAAGGPNEQFF. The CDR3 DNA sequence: TGTGCCAGCAGTTACTCGGCAGCGGGAGGCCCCAATGAGCAGTTCTTC.

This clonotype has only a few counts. CDR3: CASSLGERAEAFF. CDR3 DNA sequence: TGTGCCAGCAGCTTAGGTGAGAGGGCTGAAGCTTTCTTT. V is TRBV7-6 and J is TRBJ1-1; D remains unclear. Trimming removed 1 base from V and 6 bases from J, with 9 bases in between. This CDR3 region has 13 residues. In germline, CDR1 is SGHVS, CDR2 FNYEAQ.

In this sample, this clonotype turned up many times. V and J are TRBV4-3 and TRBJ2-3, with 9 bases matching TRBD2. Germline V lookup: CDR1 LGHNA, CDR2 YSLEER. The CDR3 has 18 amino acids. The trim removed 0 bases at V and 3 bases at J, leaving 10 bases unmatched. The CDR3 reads CASSQEFFSGGATDTQYF. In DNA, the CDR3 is TGCGCCAGCAGCCAAGAATTTTTTAGCGGGGGAGCTACAGATACGCAGTATTTT.

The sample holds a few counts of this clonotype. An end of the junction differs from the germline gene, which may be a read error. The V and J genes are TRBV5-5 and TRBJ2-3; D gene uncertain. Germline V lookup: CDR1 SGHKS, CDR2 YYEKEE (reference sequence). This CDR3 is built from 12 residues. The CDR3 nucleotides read TGTGCCATCAGCCCCGGGTGGGATACGCAGTATTTT. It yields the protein CAISPGWDTQYF. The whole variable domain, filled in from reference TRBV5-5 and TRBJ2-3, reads DAGVTQSPTHLIKTRGQQVTLRCSPISGHKSVSWYQQVLGQGPQFIFQYYEKEERGRGNFPDRFSARQFPNYSSELNVNALLLGDSALYLCAISPGWDTQYFGPGTRLTVL.

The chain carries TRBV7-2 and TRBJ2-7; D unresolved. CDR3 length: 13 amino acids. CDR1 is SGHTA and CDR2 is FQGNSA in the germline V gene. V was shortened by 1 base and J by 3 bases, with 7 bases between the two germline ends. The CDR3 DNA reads TGTGCCAGCAGCTTAGACCACGGCTACGAGCAGTACTTC. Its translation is CASSLDHGYEQYF.

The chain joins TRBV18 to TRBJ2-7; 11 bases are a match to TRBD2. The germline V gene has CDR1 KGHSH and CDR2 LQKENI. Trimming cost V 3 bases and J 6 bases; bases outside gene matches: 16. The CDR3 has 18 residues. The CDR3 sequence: CASSPGGSGRASLSEQYF. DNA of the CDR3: TGTGCCAGCTCACCTGGGGGTAGCGGGAGGGCCTCTCTCTCCGAGCAGTACTTC.

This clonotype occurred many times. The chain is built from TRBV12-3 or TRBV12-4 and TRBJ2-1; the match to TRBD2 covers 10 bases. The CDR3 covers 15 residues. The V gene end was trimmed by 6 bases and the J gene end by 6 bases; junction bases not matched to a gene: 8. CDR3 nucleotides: TGTGCCAGCAGCCCCTTCGGACTAGCGGTCAATGAGCAGTTCTTC. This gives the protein CASSPFGLAVNEQFF.

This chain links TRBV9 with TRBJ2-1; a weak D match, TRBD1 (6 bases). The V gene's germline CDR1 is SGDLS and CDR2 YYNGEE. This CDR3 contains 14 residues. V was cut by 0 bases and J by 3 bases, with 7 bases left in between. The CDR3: CASSVGDNYNEQFF. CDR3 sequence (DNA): TGTGCCAGCAGCGTAGGGGACAACTACAATGAGCAGTTCTTC.

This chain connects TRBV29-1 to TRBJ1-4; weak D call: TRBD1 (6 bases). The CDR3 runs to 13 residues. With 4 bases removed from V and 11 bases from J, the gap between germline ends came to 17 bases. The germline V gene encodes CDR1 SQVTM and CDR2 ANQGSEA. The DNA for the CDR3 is TGCAGCGTTGTTGACCTAATAGGGGGTAAACTGTTTTTT. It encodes CSVVDLIGGKLFF.

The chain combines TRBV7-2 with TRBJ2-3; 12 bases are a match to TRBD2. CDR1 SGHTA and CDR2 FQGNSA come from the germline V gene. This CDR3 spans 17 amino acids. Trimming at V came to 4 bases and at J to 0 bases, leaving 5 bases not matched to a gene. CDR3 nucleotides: TGTGCCAGCAGCTCCGGACTAGCGGGGCAGAGCACAGATACGCAGTATTTT. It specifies CASSSGLAGQSTDTQYF.

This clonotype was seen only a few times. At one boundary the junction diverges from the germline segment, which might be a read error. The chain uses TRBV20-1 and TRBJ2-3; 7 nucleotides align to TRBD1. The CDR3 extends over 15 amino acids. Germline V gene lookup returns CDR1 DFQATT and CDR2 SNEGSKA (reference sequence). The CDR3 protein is CSARGGSGVPDTQYF. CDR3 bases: TGCAGTGCAAGAGGGGGCAGCGGAGTTCCAGATACGCAGTATTTT.

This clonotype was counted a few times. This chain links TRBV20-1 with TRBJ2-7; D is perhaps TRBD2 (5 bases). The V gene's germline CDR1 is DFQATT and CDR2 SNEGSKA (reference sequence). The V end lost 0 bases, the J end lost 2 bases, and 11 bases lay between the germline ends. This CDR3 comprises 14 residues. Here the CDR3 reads CSARDTRVAYEQYF. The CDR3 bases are TGCAGTGCTAGAGATACTAGGGTTGCCTACGAGCAGTACTTC.

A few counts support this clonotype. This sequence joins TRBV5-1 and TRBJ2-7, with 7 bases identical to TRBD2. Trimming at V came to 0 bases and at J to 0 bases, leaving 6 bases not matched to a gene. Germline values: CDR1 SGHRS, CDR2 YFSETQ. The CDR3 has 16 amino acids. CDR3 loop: CASSLVPAGDSYEQYF. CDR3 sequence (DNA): TGCGCCAGCAGCTTGGTACCCGCGGGAGACTCCTACGAGCAGTACTTC.

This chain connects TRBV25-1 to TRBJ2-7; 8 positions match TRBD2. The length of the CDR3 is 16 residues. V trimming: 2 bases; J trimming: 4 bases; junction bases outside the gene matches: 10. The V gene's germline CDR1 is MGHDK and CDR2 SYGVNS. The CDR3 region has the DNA TGTGCCAGCAGTGAACGATCCCTAGCGGGTGATTACGAGCAGTACTTC. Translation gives CASSERSLAGDYEQYF.

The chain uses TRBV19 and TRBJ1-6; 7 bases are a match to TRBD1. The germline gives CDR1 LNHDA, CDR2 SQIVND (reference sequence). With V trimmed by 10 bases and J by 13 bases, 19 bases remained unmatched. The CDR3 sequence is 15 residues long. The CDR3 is CATRDSDTSIDPLHF. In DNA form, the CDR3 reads TGTGCCACCCGGGACAGCGATACCTCAATCGATCCCCTCCACTTT.

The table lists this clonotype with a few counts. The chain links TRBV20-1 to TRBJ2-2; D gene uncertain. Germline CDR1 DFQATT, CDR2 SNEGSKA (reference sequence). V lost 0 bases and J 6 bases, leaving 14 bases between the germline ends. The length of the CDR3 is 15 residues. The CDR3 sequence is CSARDFLLPSGELFF. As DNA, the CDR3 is TGCAGTGCTAGAGATTTCCTCCTCCCGTCCGGGGAGCTGTTTTTT.

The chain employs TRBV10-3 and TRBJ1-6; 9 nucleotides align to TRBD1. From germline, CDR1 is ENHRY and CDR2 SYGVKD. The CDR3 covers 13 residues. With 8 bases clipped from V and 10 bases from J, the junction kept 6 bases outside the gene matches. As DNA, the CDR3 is TGTGCCATCGGAGTACAGGGGGCCTCACCCCTCCACTTT. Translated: CAIGVQGASPLHF.

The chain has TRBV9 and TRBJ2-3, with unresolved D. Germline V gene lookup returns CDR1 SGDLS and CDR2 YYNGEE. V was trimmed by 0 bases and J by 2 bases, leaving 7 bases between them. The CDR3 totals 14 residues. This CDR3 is CASSVGSYTDTQYF. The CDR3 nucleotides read TGTGCCAGCAGCGTAGGCAGCTACACAGATACGCAGTATTTT.

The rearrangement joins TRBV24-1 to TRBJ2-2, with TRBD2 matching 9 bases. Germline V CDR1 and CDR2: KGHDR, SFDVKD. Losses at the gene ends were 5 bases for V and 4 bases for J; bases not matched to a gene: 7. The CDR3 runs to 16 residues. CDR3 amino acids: CATSGPGGRATGELFF. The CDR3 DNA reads TGTGCCACCAGTGGACCTGGCGGGAGGGCCACCGGGGAGCTGTTTTTT.

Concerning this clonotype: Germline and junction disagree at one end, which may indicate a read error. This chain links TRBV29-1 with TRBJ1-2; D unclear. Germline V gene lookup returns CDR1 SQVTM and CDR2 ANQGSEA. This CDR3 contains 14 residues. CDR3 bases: TGCGGCGTTGGTGGTAGGGATCTTAACTATGGCTACACCTTC. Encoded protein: CGVGGRDLNYGYTF.

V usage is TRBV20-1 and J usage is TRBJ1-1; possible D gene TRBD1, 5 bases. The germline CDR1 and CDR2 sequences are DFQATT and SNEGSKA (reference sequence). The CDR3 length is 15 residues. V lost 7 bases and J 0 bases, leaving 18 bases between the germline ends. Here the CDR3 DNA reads TGCAGTGGGCGGCAGGGCATAAAGATGAACACTGAAGCTTTCTTT. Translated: CSGRQGIKMNTEAFF.